This TCR beta chain stems from a study of blood T cells in healthy people across ages. Study at large: Capture via template switching afforded approximately one barcoded beta molecule per two T cells. Findings of the study overall: In these data, TCR beta diversity tracked strongly with naive T cell percentage.

Peripheral blood, approximately 10 milliliters per donor, was collected. The V gene end was trimmed by 11 bases and the J gene end by 4 bases; junction bases not matched to a gene: 10. CDR3 length: 15 amino acids. The germline gives CDR1 MNHNS, CDR2 SASEGT. For the second PCR, which ran for 7 to 11 cycles, a sample-barcoded 5' primer and a J-beta primer mix were used. TCRdb re-called the 5' RACE reads with MiXCR, one entry per CDR3 protein. The sample holds hundreds of thousands of distinct CDR3 sequences, roughly 60% seen once. A word on this clonotype: Its antigen is currently unknown.

The sequenced sample consisted of blood. V is TRBV6-1 and J is TRBJ1-6, with 8 bases that match TRBD1. This clonotype was obtained from a man in his thirties or forties in good health. CDR3 sequence reads: CAGRQGRGYNSPLHF. The CDR3 DNA reads as TGTGCCGGAAGACAGGGGAGAGGGTATAATTCACCCCTCCACTTT.